The 16 T cell receptor beta chains presented below share a single source sample, sequenced in a study of response to subunit inactivated influenza vaccine (dated by TCRdb to the late 2010s). Receptors were amplified or captured by RT-PCR. The sequencer listed for this sample is Illumina HiSeq 2500. TCRdb redid the processing of the public reads, applying fastp at Q25 and MiXCR, and retained in-frame beta chains. Each entry is one CDR3 protein sequence, shown with its most common DNA and genes. The sample table shows roughly 700,000 distinct CDR3 sequences, and approximately 15% are seen once. The top ten hold 5.5% to 8% of the sample. The sequences come from PBMCs from blood, collected around 15 days before vaccination. These receptors were collected from a man aged 50 to 59 who received an inactivated influenza vaccine. Donor details come from another sample of the same person, matched by shared clones.

This chain connects TRBV7-8 to TRBJ1-2; D gene uncertain. This CDR3 is 13 amino acids long. Trimming shortened V by 5 bases and J by 2 bases, and 9 bases separated the two germline ends. In germline, CDR1 is SGHVS, CDR2 FQNEAQ. The CDR3 sequence: CASSRRSNYGYTF. The CDR3 region has the DNA TGTGCCAGCAGCAGACGATCGAACTATGGCTACACCTTC.

This rearrangement joins TRBV3-1 to TRBJ1-2; D possibly corresponds to TRBD1 (5 bases). The V gene's germline CDR1 is LGHDT and CDR2 YNNKEL (reference sequence). The CDR3 is 13 amino acids. The germline V and J ends were trimmed by 1 base and 3 bases, with 6 bases remaining between them. The CDR3 spells CASSQGRDYGYTF. The CDR3 DNA is TGTGCCAGCAGCCAAGGCAGGGACTATGGCTACACCTTC.

This clonotype was observed a handful of times. This chain links TRBV19 with TRBJ2-4; maybe TRBD2 (6 bases). Looked up from germline, CDR1 is LNHDA and CDR2 is SQIVND (reference sequence). V shed 5 bases and J shed 6 bases, with 14 bases lying between them. The CDR3 length is 14 residues. CDR3 protein: CASSRLGGGNIQYF. The CDR3 DNA reads as TGTGCCAGTAGTCGACTCGGGGGAGGAAACATTCAGTACTTC.

The chain is built from TRBV12-3 or TRBV12-4 and TRBJ2-7; 8 positions agree with TRBD1. The CDR3 has 14 residues. J lost 2 bases, V lost 6 bases, and 6 bases had no gene match. The CDR3: CASRRTGSPYEQYF. The CDR3 region has the DNA TGTGCCAGCAGACGGACAGGGAGCCCCTACGAGCAGTACTTC.

The chain couples TRBV3-1 to TRBJ2-3; 8 bases are a match to TRBD2. Per germline, CDR1 LGHDT and CDR2 YNNKEL (reference sequence). V gave up 1 base and J gave up 0 bases; unmatched junction bases: 6. The CDR3 runs to 17 residues. Written as DNA, the CDR3 is TGTGCCAGCAGCCAAGCGGGGGGGAGACCAAGCACAGATACGCAGTATTTT. Its translation: CASSQAGGRPSTDTQYF.

This clonotype was seen a few times. The chain joins TRBV25-1 to TRBJ1-1; D not certain. Per the germline V gene, CDR1 is MGHDK and CDR2 is SYGVNS. CDR3 length equals 15 residues. V dropped 1 base and J dropped 1 base, with 10 bases sitting between them. The DNA for the CDR3 is TGTGCCAGCAGTGAATCGAGGACGGGGAACACTGAAGCTTTCTTT. Its translation is CASSESRTGNTEAFF.

This sequence joins TRBV29-1 and TRBJ2-7; D is uncertain. CDR3 length equals 13 residues. The germline V gene encodes CDR1 SQVTM and CDR2 ANQGSEA. V lost 7 bases and J lost 1, with 14 bases in between. The CDR3 is CSATASLSYEQYF. The DNA for the CDR3 is TGCAGCGCTACAGCTTCACTTTCCTACGAGCAGTACTTC.

In its sample, this clonotype was seen once. The chain carries TRBV4-3 and TRBJ1-2; 11 bases are a match to TRBD1. The junction had 6 bases not matched to a gene; V was cut back by 0 bases and J by 6 bases. CDR3 length: 16 amino acids. Germline CDR1 and CDR2: LGHNA and YSLEER. The CDR3 region is CASSQDLGQGGNGYTF. DNA of the CDR3: TGCGCCAGCAGCCAAGATTTGGGACAGGGGGGGAATGGCTACACCTTC.

This clonotype came up many times. The V gene is TRBV7-6, the J gene TRBJ2-1, with a tentative D call TRBD1 (6 bases). V was cut by 2 bases and J by 5 bases, with 13 bases left in between. The CDR3 length is 15 residues. Germline CDR1 SGHVS, CDR2 FNYEAQ. DNA of the CDR3: TGTGCCAGCAGCTTAACAGGGAGAACTAACAATGAGCAGTTCTTC. Translating gives CASSLTGRTNNEQFF.

Details on this clonotype: A much larger clone is a single base away; this may be a read error. The V call is TRBV4-3, the J call TRBJ2-1, with D unresolved. Germline V gene data show CDR1 as LGHNA and CDR2 as YSLEER. The CDR3 covers 17 residues. V shed 7 bases and J shed 6 bases, with 25 bases lying between them. CDR3 sequence: CASINKIGTRDTNEQFF. CDR3 in DNA: TGCGCCAGCATCAACAAGATCGGAACCCGAGATACCAATGAGCAGTTCTTC.

This clonotype appeared a few times. V is TRBV28 and J is TRBJ2-7; D unclear. Germline V gives CDR1 MDHEN, CDR2 SYDVKM. V was cut by 5 bases and J by 4 bases, with 12 bases left in between. The CDR3 sequence is 13 residues long. Here the CDR3 reads CASSPGRKYEQYF. In DNA form, the CDR3 reads TGTGCCAGCAGTCCTGGACGGAAGTACGAGCAGTACTTC.

The chain combines TRBV7-2 with TRBJ2-5; 11 nucleotides align to TRBD1. CDR3 length equals 15 residues. The V gene's germline CDR1 is SGHTA and CDR2 FQGNSA. With V trimmed by 5 bases and J by 5 bases, 7 bases remained unmatched. This chain's CDR3 is CASSPGGDRGETQYF. DNA for the CDR3: TGTGCCAGCAGCCCAGGAGGGGACAGGGGGGAGACCCAGTACTTC.

This clonotype was seen more than once but under ten times. The genes are TRBV18 and TRBJ2-2; D is undetermined. Germline V gene data show CDR1 as KGHSH and CDR2 as LQKENI. The CDR3 runs to 16 residues. V lost 0 bases and J 4 bases, leaving 12 bases between the germline ends. This chain's CDR3 is CASSPPGRSGTGELFF. The CDR3 DNA reads TGTGCCAGCTCACCACCTGGCAGGTCGGGCACCGGGGAGCTGTTTTTT.

This clonotype was found a few times. The chain is built from TRBV6-1 and TRBJ2-7; D is possibly TRBD1 (6 bases). The CDR3 length is 17 residues. Trimming stripped 6 bases from V and 2 bases from J, with 23 bases between. CDR1 and CDR2 from the germline V gene are MNHNS and SASEGT. CDR3 DNA sequence: TGTGCCAGCAGGGGGGCCTTTGCCGGGACGCAGACCTACGAGCAGTACTTC. It is translated as CASRGAFAGTQTYEQYF.

The CDR3 region has the DNA TGCAGCGTTGAAGAGGCTGTCAGGTCCCTCGGAGAGACCCAGTACTTC. It is translated as CSVEEAVRSLGETQYF. V gene TRBV29-1 combines with J gene TRBJ2-5, with D hard to call. Germline values: CDR1 SQVTM, CDR2 ANQGSEA. Trimming shortened V by 0 bases and J by 4 bases, and 18 bases separated the two germline ends. The CDR3 has 16 amino acids.

This chain links TRBV12-3 or TRBV12-4 with TRBJ2-7; either TRBD1 or TRBD2 may supply D (5 bases each). This CDR3 is 13 amino acids long. With 7 bases removed from V and 3 bases from J, the gap between germline ends came to 13 bases. CDR3 coding DNA: TGTGCCAGCACCACCGGGGCCATCTACGAGCAGTACTTC. Translating it yields CASTTGAIYEQYF.